This TCR beta chain is from a study of blood T cell repertoires in COVID-19. There are 16 residues in the CDR3. V gave up 4 bases and J gave up 5 bases; unmatched junction bases: 9. Germline V gene sequence: CDR1 MNHEY, CDR2 SVGEGT. This clone has a single count. Only in-frame clones appear in the TCRdb table, and some are missing; sequencing was by immunoSEQ multiplex PCR. In the table there are tens of thousands of clones, approximately 90% of which are singletons. Sample: peripheral blood. The receptor was derived from a woman of 80 years or more with active COVID-19. The V call is TRBV6-2 or TRBV6-3, the J call TRBJ2-5; TRBD2 aligns across 11 bases. CDR3 nucleotides: TGTGCCAGCAGTTCGACTAGCGGGAACAAAGTGGAGACCCAGTACTTC. Translating it yields CASSSTSGNKVETQYF.